Below are 18 T cell receptor beta chains sequenced from a single sample in a study of T cell clones after liver transplantation. Produced via immunoSEQ multiplex PCR; TCRdb's table is partial and in-frame only. Among about 24,000 clones listed, approximately 68% were seen once. Sequences were derived from CD4+ T cells from blood, sampled before liver transplant. Receptors originate from a human donor who received a liver transplant.

The chain has TRBV6-1 and TRBJ1-6, with D perhaps matching TRBD1 (6 bases). CDR1 is MNHNS and CDR2 is SASEGT in the germline V gene. This CDR3 has 15 residues. V dropped 2 bases and J dropped 5 bases, with 10 bases sitting between them. The CDR3 sequence is CASSEQGSDNSPLHF. The CDR3 region has the DNA TGTGCCAGCAGTGAACAGGGGTCGGATAATTCACCCCTCCACTTT.

As concerns this clone: Other nucleotide sequences from this sample produce the same CDR3. The J gene is TRBJ2-3, the V gene TRBV30, with D hard to call. Germline V gene data show CDR1 as GTSNPN and CDR2 as SVGIG (reference sequence). Trimming shortened V by 0 bases and J by 6 bases, and 7 bases separated the two germline ends. The CDR3 totals 12 residues. CDR3 residues: CAWSVSKDTQYF. The DNA of the CDR3 is TGTGCCTGGAGTGTTTCCAAGGATACGCAGTATTTT.

V usage is TRBV6-5 and J usage is TRBJ2-6; D remains ambiguous. Germline CDR1 is MNHEY and CDR2 is SVGAGI. Trimming removed 5 bases at V and 0 bases at J, with 2 bases between. This CDR3 is 13 amino acids long. The CDR3 sequence: CASSGSGANVLTF. As DNA, the CDR3 is TGTGCCAGCAGTGGCTCTGGGGCCAACGTCCTGACTTTC.

This clone has more than one count but fewer than ten. The chain has TRBV28 and TRBJ1-1; D is possibly TRBD1 (5 bases). Between the trimmed V and J ends, which lost 10 bases and 5 bases, there was a span of 11 bases. The CDR3 is 11 amino acids. From germline, CDR1 is MDHEN and CDR2 SYDVKM. CDR3 DNA sequence: TGTGCCATCTCGGGGGGGACTGAAGCTTTCTTT. Translation: CAISGGTEAFF.

The J gene is TRBJ1-6, the V gene TRBV27; perhaps TRBD1 as D (5 bases). This CDR3 region has 14 residues. V lost 11 bases and J lost 5, with 16 bases in between. Germline CDR1 reads MNHEY; CDR2 reads SMNVEV (reference sequence). In DNA, the CDR3 is TGTGCCCCAAGGAGGGCAGGGAATAATTCACCCCTCCACTTT. Residues: CAPRRAGNNSPLHF.

This chain uses TRBV7-9 with TRBJ2-5; TRBD2 might be the D (6 bases). The germline V and J ends were trimmed by 5 bases and 3 bases, with 13 bases remaining between them. CDR3 length equals 14 residues. Germline CDR1 is SEHNR and CDR2 is FQNEAQ (reference sequence). CDR3 sequence: CASSPSAGKETQYF. CDR3 nucleotides: TGTGCCAGCAGCCCGAGCGCGGGGAAAGAGACCCAGTACTTC.

The V gene is TRBV7-8, the J gene TRBJ2-5; TRBD1 agrees at 7 bases. The J segment lost 5 bases and the V segment lost 7 bases, leaving 10 bases of the junction unmatched. CDR3 length: 14 residues. Germline V gives CDR1 SGHVS, CDR2 FQNEAQ. The CDR3 reads CASTARDSPETQYF. Here the CDR3 DNA reads TGTGCCAGCACCGCCCGGGACAGTCCGGAGACCCAGTACTTC. Based on the CDR3 plus reference TRBV7-8 and TRBJ2-5, the full variable domain is GAGVSQSPRYKVAKRGQDVALRCDPISGHVSLFWYQQALGQGPEFLTYFQNEAQLDKSGLPSDRFFAERPEGSVSTLKIQRTQQEDSAVYLCASTARDSPETQYFGPGTRLLVL.

The rearrangement uses TRBV5-1 and TRBJ2-2, with no clear D. Trimming cost V 0 bases and J 6 bases, with 12 bases left between them. The CDR3 is 15 amino acids. The germline V gene has CDR1 SGHRS and CDR2 YFSETQ. The CDR3 nucleotides read TGCGCCAGCAGCTTGGGAGGTGGGTTCGCCGGGGAGCTGTTTTTT. Residues: CASSLGGGFAGELFF.

A single count supports this clone. This chain links TRBV7-2 with TRBJ2-5, with D possibly being TRBD2 (5 bases). Near its end, the DNA agrees better with TRBJ2-7, so the J call may be wrong. Germline V gene data show CDR1 as SGHTA and CDR2 as FQGNSA. CDR3 size: 16 residues. Written as DNA, the CDR3 is TGTGCCAGCAGCTTAACGCCGCGGGTAGTCTCCTACGAGCAGTACTTC. It is translated as CASSLTPRVVSYEQYF.

The chain has TRBV29-1 and TRBJ1-2; no definite D call. Per the germline V gene, CDR1 is SQVTM and CDR2 is ANQGSEA. CDR3 size: 13 residues. V lost 4 bases and J lost 8, with 17 bases in between. The CDR3 is CSVGGQASSGYTF. DNA of the CDR3: TGCAGCGTTGGGGGTCAGGCCTCCTCCGGCTACACCTTC.

The chain combines TRBV6-6 with TRBJ2-2; D is undetermined. V lost 4 bases and J 6 bases, leaving 6 bases between the germline ends. This CDR3 is 12 amino acids long. Germline loops: CDR1 MNHNY, CDR2 SVGAGI (reference sequence). CDR3 protein: CASSSRPGELFF. DNA for the CDR3: TGTGCCAGCAGTTCCCGTCCCGGGGAGCTGTTTTTT.

This clone was observed once. The V call is TRBV9, the J call TRBJ2-1; TRBD2 matches at 10 bases. CDR1 and CDR2 (germline): SGDLS, YYNGEE. The length of the CDR3 is 17 residues. V was clipped by 4 bases and J by 9 bases; unmatched bases: 16. The DNA of the CDR3 is TGTGCCAGCAGCACATCGGACTCTAGCGGGAGACGTGGTGAGCAGTTCTTC. It yields the protein CASSTSDSSGRRGEQFF.

Here the CDR3 DNA reads TGTGCCAGCACTGGGGAGGGCTACACAGATACGCAGTATTTT. Translated: CASTGEGYTDTQYF. The genes are TRBV28 and TRBJ2-3; TRBD2 matches 7 bases. CDR3 length equals 14 residues. The ends lost 7 bases at V and 2 bases at J; junction bases unmatched: 6. Germline values: CDR1 MDHEN, CDR2 SYDVKM.

This chain connects TRBV11-2 to TRBJ2-3; 14 bases map to TRBD2. CDR1 and CDR2 from the germline V gene are SGHAT and FQNNGV. J was trimmed by 2 bases and V by 4 bases; bases with no gene match: 8. The CDR3 has 18 residues. CDR3 nucleotides: TGTGCCAGCAGCTCGGGACTAGCGGGGGCGTATCTCACAGATACGCAGTATTTT. It yields the protein CASSSGLAGAYLTDTQYF. The full variable domain, completed using reference TRBV11-2 and TRBJ2-3, is EAGVAQSPRYKIIEKRQSVAFWCNPISGHATLYWYQQILGQGPKLLIQFQNNGVVDDSQLPKDRFSAERLKGVDSTLKIQPAKLEDSAVYLCASSSGLAGAYLTDTQYFGPGTRLTVL.

The rearrangement joins TRBV27 to TRBJ2-1; TRBD1 agrees at 8 bases. The CDR3 spans 14 residues. The germline V gene has CDR1 MNHEY and CDR2 SMNVEV (reference sequence). With V trimmed by 6 bases and J by 6 bases, 7 bases remained unmatched. The CDR3 sequence is CASSRRGRFNEQFF. The CDR3 region has the DNA TGTGCCAGCAGCCGCAGGGGGCGATTCAATGAGCAGTTCTTC.

The chain carries TRBV14 and TRBJ1-5; no clear D. V was pared by 1 base and J by 3 bases, with 4 bases between. The CDR3 spans 13 residues. Germline V gene data show CDR1 as SGHDN and CDR2 as FVKESK. DNA for the CDR3: TGTGCCAGCAGCCAAGGGGACAATCAGCCCCAGCATTTT. It yields the protein CASSQGDNQPQHF.

This clone was observed once. This rearrangement joins TRBV7-7 to TRBJ1-4; D remains ambiguous. Germline assignment: CDR1 SSHAT and CDR2 FNYEAQ (reference sequence). The CDR3 length is 14 residues. V shed 5 bases and J shed 6 bases, with 13 bases lying between them. The CDR3 region has the DNA TGTGCCAGCAGCCAAGTAGGCGGGGATGAAAAACTGTTTTTT. This sequence encodes CASSQVGGDEKLFF.

The rearrangement uses TRBV7-2 and TRBJ2-1, with D hard to call. V gave up 7 bases and J gave up 9 bases, with 10 bases separating them. This CDR3 is 11 amino acids long. Germline CDR1 and CDR2: SGHTA and FQGNSA. The CDR3 DNA follows: TGTGCCAGCACCTTCTTATTTGAGCAGTTCTTC. Its protein product is CASTFLFEQFF.